The 19 T cell receptor beta chains listed next were all sequenced from one sample in a study of regulatory T cells in long-lasting Graves disease. The time point was: newly diagnosed GD, antithyroid drugs for less than 3 months. The TCR library was made from RNA that had been extracted from PBMCs in TRIzol. Libraries of TCR beta came from iRepertoire HTBI primers plus Arm-PCR of CDR3 regions. TCRdb recomputed calls from the multiplex PCR reads with MiXCR, one row per CDR3 protein. The sample contains 400,000 to 450,000 distinct CDR3 sequences, roughly 17% of which appear only once. These data also formed part of another study, on T cells in Graves' hyperthyroidism and ophthalmopathy.

The sample here was peripheral blood mononuclear cells (PBMCs), taken at new diagnosis, from a patient treated with antithyroid drugs. These TCRs come from a woman between 25 and 40 years old with Graves disease.

The chain joins TRBV5-4 to TRBJ2-6, with no clear D. Per germline, CDR1 SGHNT and CDR2 YYREEE (reference sequence). Deletions cut 4 bases from V and 1 base from J, with 6 bases between. This CDR3 has 14 amino acids. CDR3 sequence (DNA): TGTGCCAGCAGCATTGGATCTGGGGCCAACGTCCTGACTTTC. Amino acid sequence: CASSIGSGANVLTF.

This clonotype was recorded many times. The chain joins TRBV30 to TRBJ2-7, with D possibly being TRBD1 (5 bases). CDR3 length equals 14 residues. Germline values: CDR1 GTSNPN, CDR2 SVGIG (reference sequence). V was clipped by 0 bases and J by 7 bases, with 16 bases between them. CDR3 DNA sequence: TGTGCCTGGAGTGTGGGCAGGGCGGCCTTGGAGCAGTACTTC. This codes for CAWSVGRAALEQYF.

This clonotype was seen repeatedly, ten times or more. This chain links TRBV5-1 with TRBJ2-1, with D perhaps TRBD2 (6 bases). Trimming removed 6 bases from V and 0 bases from J, with 13 bases in between. Germline V gene data show CDR1 as SGHRS and CDR2 as YFSETQ. The CDR3 contains 15 residues. The CDR3 sequence: CASNPGVSSYNEQFF. CDR3 nucleotides: TGCGCCAGCAACCCGGGGGTCAGCTCCTACAATGAGCAGTTCTTC.

This clonotype was counted many times. The chain couples TRBV2 to TRBJ1-2, with a weak D call TRBD1 (5 bases). The CDR3 has 15 residues. The V gene lost 6 bases and the J gene lost 2 bases, with 16 bases spanning the gap. CDR1 SNHLY and CDR2 FYNNEI come from the germline V gene. In DNA, the CDR3 is TGTGCCAGCAGACAGGACCGCCCAATAAACTATGGCTACACCTTC. This sequence encodes CASRQDRPINYGYTF.

A note on this clonotype: One base separates it from a far larger clone, so it is likely a read error. V gene TRBV5-1 combines with J gene TRBJ1-5; possible D gene TRBD1, 6 bases. The CDR3 runs to 16 residues. The V gene's germline CDR1 is SGHRS and CDR2 YFSETQ. CDR3: CASSATGRYSDQPQHF. CDR3 nucleotides: TGTGCCAGCAGTGCGACAGGCCGATATAGCGATCAGCCCCAGCATTTT.

This clonotype was seen many times. This chain uses TRBV7-2 with TRBJ1-1, with TRBD1 matching 7 bases. V shed 5 bases and J 5 bases; nucleotides not matched to a gene: 8. Germline-derived CDR1 and CDR2 are SGHTA and FQGNSA. CDR3 length equals 14 residues. CDR3 sequence reads: CASSTRRQGTEAFF. The CDR3, as DNA: TGTGCCAGCAGCACAAGGCGACAGGGTACTGAAGCTTTCTTT.

The chain has TRBV6-2 or TRBV6-3 and TRBJ2-7; weak D call: TRBD2 (6 bases). This CDR3 spans 15 amino acids. Germline V CDR1 and CDR2: MNHEY, SVGEGT. V lost 7 bases and J lost 1, with 17 bases in between. This chain's CDR3 is CASTSTGELSYEQYF. The CDR3 bases are TGTGCCAGCACTAGTACGGGGGAGTTGTCCTACGAGCAGTACTTC.

This clonotype was counted ten times or more. The rearrangement links TRBV30 to TRBJ2-7; D is uncertain. CDR3 length: 12 amino acids. Per the germline V gene, CDR1 is GTSNPN and CDR2 is SVGIG (reference sequence). Trimming left V 1 base short and J 9 bases short, with 13 bases between. CDR3 protein: CAWSGTLVGQYF. The CDR3, as DNA: TGTGCCTGGAGTGGAACCCTCGTGGGGCAGTACTTC.

This clonotype was detected ten times or more. The rearrangement links TRBV2 to TRBJ1-5; 9 bases are a match to TRBD1. The CDR3 is 13 amino acids. The germline CDR1 and CDR2 sequences are SNHLY and FYNNEI. With 4 bases clipped from V and 8 bases from J, the junction kept 3 bases outside the gene matches. The CDR3 reads CASSGDRDEPQHF. Written as DNA, the CDR3 is TGTGCCAGCAGTGGGGACAGGGATGAGCCCCAGCATTTT.

This clonotype was counted only a few times. This rearrangement joins TRBV4-1 to TRBJ1-2; D is unclear. Germline V lookup: CDR1 MGHRA, CDR2 YSYEKL. This CDR3 comprises 17 residues. Trimming left V 3 bases short and J 7 bases short, with 24 bases between. In nucleotides, the CDR3 is TGCGCCAGCAGCCAGCGTTCTTCATCTCTTCCACGCCGTGGCTACACCTTC. Its translation: CASSQRSSSLPRRGYTF.

This clonotype was seen a few times. The chain employs TRBV19 and TRBJ1-4; no firm D call. CDR1 is LNHDA, CDR2 SQIVND, per germline (reference sequence). V was trimmed by 10 bases and J by 7 bases, leaving 19 bases between them. This CDR3 region has 14 residues. The CDR3 DNA reads TGTGCCACTGCCCTTCGCGACGGAGGTGAAAAACTGTTTTTT. It is translated as CATALRDGGEKLFF.

Ten or more counts support this clonotype. The gene calls are TRBV30 and TRBJ1-1; D gene uncertain. The CDR3 has 15 residues. The germline V and J ends were trimmed by 0 bases and 4 bases, with 15 bases remaining between them. Germline V gene lookup returns CDR1 GTSNPN and CDR2 SVGIG (reference sequence). CDR3 in amino acids: CAWSVYGGAGTEAFF. The CDR3 DNA reads as TGTGCCTGGAGTGTATATGGAGGCGCCGGCACTGAAGCTTTCTTT.

This clonotype was recorded at least ten times. The V and J genes are TRBV11-3 and TRBJ2-2; D remains unclear. This CDR3 has 12 amino acids. Germline loops: CDR1 SGHNT, CDR2 YENEEA. The V end lost 3 bases, the J end lost 7 bases, and 6 bases lay between the germline ends. The CDR3 DNA reads as TGTGCCAGCAGCTTCCGTGGCGGGGAGCTGTTTTTT. Protein product: CASSFRGGELFF.

This clonotype was seen only a few times. CDR3 residues: CASSQVLAGGQETQYF. CDR3 DNA sequence: TGTGCCAGCAGCCAAGTGCTTGCGGGAGGTCAAGAGACCCAGTACTTC. The chain carries TRBV3-1 and TRBJ2-5; 8 nucleotides align to TRBD2. CDR1 and CDR2 (germline): LGHDT, YNNKEL (reference sequence). V lost 1 base, J lost 2 bases, and 6 bases stayed unmatched. CDR3 length equals 16 residues.

On this clonotype itself: This clone may be a read error of a much larger clone one base away. The V and J genes are TRBV28 and TRBJ2-5; TRBD1 might be the D (5 bases). Germline V gene sequence: CDR1 MDHEN, CDR2 SYDVKM. This CDR3 comprises 14 residues. The DNA of the CDR3 is TGTGCCAGCACTTATGCTTTCGGACAAGAGACCCAGTGCTTC. Translated: CASTYAFGQETQCF.

Points on this clonotype: A much larger clone differs from this one at a single base, so this may be a read error. The CDR3 sequence: CATSDPIGTKKETRYF. The CDR3 DNA sequence: TGTGCCACCAGTGATCCAATAGGGACAAAAAAAGAGACCCGGTACTTC. The V and J genes are TRBV24-1 and TRBJ2-5, with TRBD1 as a possible D gene (6 bases). Looked up from germline, CDR1 is KGHDR and CDR2 is SFDVKD. This CDR3 is 16 amino acids long.

This clonotype was detected only a few times. This chain links TRBV6-2 or TRBV6-3 with TRBJ2-3, with TRBD2 as a possible D gene (5 bases). This CDR3 spans 18 amino acids. Trimming took off 2 bases at V and 4 bases at J, with 22 bases between the two ends. The germline CDR1 and CDR2 sequences are MNHEY and SVGEGT. This CDR3 reads CASSYGGQTMRWSDTQYF. The CDR3 bases are TGTGCCAGCAGTTACGGCGGGCAGACAATGCGTTGGTCAGATACGCAGTATTTT.

This clonotype was seen ten or more times. The CDR3 protein is CSAPPGGRTYNEQFF. CDR3 in DNA: TGCAGTGCCCCACCTGGCGGGAGGACGTACAATGAGCAGTTCTTC. The chain combines TRBV20-1 with TRBJ2-1, with 8 nucleotides matching TRBD2. J lost 4 bases, V lost 6 bases, and 11 bases had no gene match. CDR3 size: 15 residues. CDR1 DFQATT and CDR2 SNEGSKA come from the germline V gene (reference sequence).

This clonotype has a count of ten or more. The CDR3, as DNA: TGCAGTGCTCCGACAGGGGGTAATTCACCCCTCCACTTT. Translation gives CSAPTGGNSPLHF. The chain joins TRBV20-1 to TRBJ1-6; 9 nucleotides line up with TRBD1. Trimming removed 5 bases from V and 6 bases from J; junction bases left unmatched: 2. The CDR3 loop spans 13 amino acids. Per the germline V gene, CDR1 is DFQATT and CDR2 is SNEGSKA (reference sequence).